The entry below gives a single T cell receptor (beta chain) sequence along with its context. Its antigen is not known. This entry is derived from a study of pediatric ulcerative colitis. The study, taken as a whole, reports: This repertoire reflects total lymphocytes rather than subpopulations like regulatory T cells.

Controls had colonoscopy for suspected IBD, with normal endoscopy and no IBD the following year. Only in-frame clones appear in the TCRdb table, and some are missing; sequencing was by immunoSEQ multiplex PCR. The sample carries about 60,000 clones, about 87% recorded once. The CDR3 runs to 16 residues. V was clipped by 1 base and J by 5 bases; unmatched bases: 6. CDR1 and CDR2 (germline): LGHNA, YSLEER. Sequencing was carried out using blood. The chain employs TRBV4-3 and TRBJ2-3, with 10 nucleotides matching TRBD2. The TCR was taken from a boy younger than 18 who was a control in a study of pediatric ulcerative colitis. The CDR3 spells CASSQGSGGRGDTQYF. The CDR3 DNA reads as TGCGCCAGCAGCCAAGGTAGCGGGGGGCGAGGAGATACGCAGTATTTT.